Shown below are 32 T cell receptor beta chains from a single sample sequenced in a study of regulatory T cells in long-lasting Graves disease. The time point was: newly diagnosed GD, antithyroid drugs for less than 3 months. TCR sequences were obtained from RNA taken from PBMCs. The TCR beta library used iRepertoire HTBI primers with Arm-PCR amplification of CDR3. TCRdb reprocessed the multiplex PCR reads with MiXCR, giving one entry per CDR3 protein. The table has about 500,000 distinct CDR3 sequences, around 15% seen once. The same data also contributed to another study, on T cells in Graves' hyperthyroidism and ophthalmopathy.

Source: peripheral blood mononuclear cells (PBMCs), taken at new diagnosis, from a patient treated with antithyroid drugs. Source of these receptors: a man between 40 and 49 years old with Graves disease.

This clonotype occurred a few times. The chain couples TRBV4-2 to TRBJ1-5; D gene uncertain. The CDR3 extends over 13 amino acids. Per germline, CDR1 LGHNA and CDR2 YNFKEQ. V lost 4 bases and J 5 bases, leaving 9 bases between the germline ends. This CDR3 is CASSRGLYQPQHF. The CDR3 DNA reads TGTGCCAGCAGCCGCGGACTATATCAGCCCCAGCATTTT.

This clonotype was recorded many times. The chain is built from TRBV2 and TRBJ2-3, with unresolved D. This CDR3 is built from 14 residues. CDR1 SNHLY and CDR2 FYNNEI come from the germline V gene. V lost 1 base and J 1 base, leaving 6 bases between the germline ends. The CDR3 loop is CASSEDMGTDTQYF. The CDR3, as DNA: TGTGCCAGCAGTGAAGACATGGGCACAGATACGCAGTATTTT.

This clonotype was found many times. The rearrangement joins TRBV3-1 to TRBJ2-7; D call uncertain. The CDR3 loop spans 16 amino acids. Per the germline V gene, CDR1 is LGHDT and CDR2 is YNNKEL (reference sequence). The V and J ends lost 3 bases and 1 base respectively, with 16 bases between them. The CDR3 nucleotides read TGTGCCAGCAGCCAGACCTCTACGAGAGGTTCCTACGAGCAGTACTTC. It translates to CASSQTSTRGSYEQYF.

The chain combines TRBV11-2 with TRBJ2-3; 10 nucleotides line up with TRBD1. V trimming: 1 base; J trimming: 4 bases; junction bases outside the gene matches: 8. Germline CDR1 reads SGHAT; CDR2 reads FQNNGV. There are 17 residues in the CDR3. CDR3: CASSLGPGQGNSDTQYF. CDR3 coding DNA: TGTGCCAGCAGCTTAGGCCCGGGACAGGGGAATTCAGATACGCAGTATTTT.

Only a few counts were recorded for this clonotype. CDR3 sequence: CAPLTSGRDIQYF. The CDR3 DNA is TGTGCCCCCTTGACTAGCGGGAGGGACATTCAGTACTTC. The chain employs TRBV28 and TRBJ2-4; 14 bases are shared with TRBD2. V gave up 11 bases and J gave up 8 bases; unmatched junction bases: 5. This CDR3 comprises 13 residues. Germline CDR1 reads MDHEN; CDR2 reads SYDVKM.

A few counts support this clonotype. The chain recombines TRBV4-1 with TRBJ2-7; 7 bases fit TRBD2. The CDR3 runs to 15 residues. V shed 0 bases and J 4 bases; nucleotides not matched to a gene: 6. From germline, CDR1 is MGHRA and CDR2 YSYEKL. The CDR3 bases are TGCGCCAGCAGCCAAGAGACTAGCTCCTTGTACGAGCAGTACTTC. Amino acid sequence: CASSQETSSLYEQYF.

This clonotype was observed a few times. The chain joins TRBV10-3 to TRBJ2-2; 8 bases agree with TRBD1. The CDR3 length is 15 residues. V shed 10 bases and J 9 bases; nucleotides not matched to a gene: 16. Germline lookup yields CDR1 ENHRY and CDR2 SYGVKD. The CDR3 region has the DNA TGTGCCAGCAGATCCGGGACAGGCGGTTTTCGGGAGCTGTTTTTT. Protein product: CASRSGTGGFRELFF.

With regard to this clonotype: Possible read error: a much larger clone is one base away. CDR3 in DNA: TGTGCCAGCAGCGTCCAAGCGGGACGCACAGATACGCAGTATTTT. Encoded protein: CASSVQAGRTDTQYF. This sequence joins TRBV11-3 and TRBJ2-3; 7 nucleotides match TRBD2. CDR3 length equals 15 residues. J lost 1 base, V lost 5 bases, and 6 bases had no gene match. Germline values: CDR1 SGHNT, CDR2 YENEEA.

This clonotype has at least ten counts. V and J are TRBV5-4 and TRBJ2-1; 8 bases map to TRBD1. The CDR3 runs 13 residues. Germline V gives CDR1 SGHNT, CDR2 YYREEE (reference sequence). Unmatched junction bases numbered 3, after V lost 2 bases and J lost 8 bases. In DNA, the CDR3 is TGTGCCAGCAGCTTACAGGGGGAGGATGAGCAGTTCTTC. It encodes CASSLQGEDEQFF.

Comment on this clonotype: Mismatch with germline at one junction end may stem from a read error. The chain links TRBV5-1 to TRBJ2-6; 9 bases are a match to TRBD2. CDR3 length equals 16 residues. The V gene's germline CDR1 is SGHRS and CDR2 YFSETQ. CDR3 sequence reads: CASSSQREAGANVLTF. DNA for the CDR3: TGTGCCAGCAGCTCGCAGCGGGAGGCTGGGGCCAACGTCCTGACTTTC.

About this clonotype: A much larger clone lies a single base off, so this may be a read error. The V and J genes are TRBV6-2 or TRBV6-3 and TRBJ1-3, with D maybe TRBD1 (6 bases). Per the germline V gene, CDR1 is MNHEY and CDR2 is SVGEGT. The CDR3 loop spans 14 amino acids. The CDR3 loop is CASSATGLGNTTYF. CDR3 DNA: TGTGCCAGCAGTGCCACAGGGCTCGGAAACACCACATATTTT.

This clonotype was detected many times. This chain joins TRBV7-3 and TRBJ2-1; D may correspond to TRBD1 or TRBD2 (5 bases each). This CDR3 is built from 16 residues. Trimming took off 5 bases at V and 4 bases at J, with 18 bases between the two ends. Per the germline V gene, CDR1 is SGHTA and CDR2 is FQGTGA. The CDR3 here is CASSPVRAGRYNEQFF. The DNA of the CDR3 is TGTGCCAGCAGCCCAGTGAGGGCAGGGAGATACAATGAGCAGTTCTTC. Together with reference TRBV7-3 and TRBJ2-1, the CDR3 gives the full variable domain: GAGVSQTPSNKVTEKGKYVELRCDPISGHTALYWYRQSLGQGPEFLIYFQGTGAADDSGLPNDRFFAVRPEGSVSTLKIQRTERGDSAVYLCASSPVRAGRYNEQFFGPGTRLTVL.

This clonotype was seen repeatedly, ten times or more. The CDR3 coding sequence is TGTGCCAGCTCAGTGACTAGCGGACCTACACTGGGAGAGACCCAGTACTTC. Translation: CASSVTSGPTLGETQYF. The chain combines TRBV18 with TRBJ2-5; 9 positions match TRBD2. The CDR3 covers 17 residues. In germline, CDR1 is KGHSH, CDR2 LQKENI. Trimming at V came to 5 bases and at J to 4 bases, leaving 14 bases not matched to a gene.

This clonotype was counted many times. This chain joins TRBV3-1 and TRBJ2-7; D is uncertain. The V gene lost 3 bases and the J gene lost 2 bases, with 11 bases spanning the gap. In germline, CDR1 is LGHDT, CDR2 YNNKEL (reference sequence). There are 14 residues in the CDR3. The CDR3 DNA reads TGTGCCAGCAGCCAGAAGGGCCTCCCCTACGAGCAGTACTTC. This sequence encodes CASSQKGLPYEQYF.

The chain combines TRBV28 with TRBJ1-6, with D unclear. Trimming left V 6 bases short and J 8 bases short, with 5 bases between. The CDR3 loop spans 11 amino acids. Germline lookup yields CDR1 MDHEN and CDR2 SYDVKM. The CDR3 DNA sequence: TGTGCCAGCAGCCCAGATTCACCCCTCCACTTT. Amino acids: CASSPDSPLHF.

The CDR3 loop reads CASKEVGETQYF. The CDR3 coding sequence is TGTGCCAGCAAAGAAGTCGGAGAGACCCAGTACTTC. V gene TRBV6-1 combines with J gene TRBJ2-5; D unresolved. V gave up 7 bases and J gave up 4 bases, with 10 bases separating them. CDR3 size: 12 residues. CDR1 is MNHNS and CDR2 is SASEGT in the germline V gene.

The chain joins TRBV12-3 or TRBV12-4 to TRBJ2-5; the D call may be TRBD1 or TRBD2 (6 bases each). V was trimmed by 7 bases and J by 0 bases, leaving 21 bases between them. The CDR3 is 17 amino acids. The CDR3 DNA is TGTGCCAGCATCGCTGGATGGGGGGCATTGTACCAAGAGACCCAGTACTTC. Its protein is CASIAGWGALYQETQYF.

This clonotype was picked up a small number of times. The gene calls are TRBV9 and TRBJ2-1; 11 bases align to TRBD2. The germline V gene has CDR1 SGDLS and CDR2 YYNGEE. The CDR3 length is 15 residues. J gave up 5 bases and V 3 bases, and 4 bases lay outside the gene matches. The CDR3 nucleotides read TGTGCCAGCAGCGCCCCACTAGCGGGAGACAATGAGCAGTTCTTC. Its translation is CASSAPLAGDNEQFF.

This clonotype was seen many times. The V call is TRBV12-3 or TRBV12-4, the J call TRBJ2-7; 11 bases fit TRBD1. This CDR3 contains 14 residues. V gave up 6 bases and J gave up 6 bases; unmatched junction bases: 7. The CDR3 here is CASSRGQGGGEQYF. In nucleotides, the CDR3 is TGTGCCAGCAGCCGGGGACAGGGGGGCGGCGAGCAGTACTTC.

This clonotype was picked up many times. The rearrangement links TRBV6-1 to TRBJ2-3; D is unresolved. Trimming removed 6 bases from V and 4 bases from J, with 8 bases in between. The germline V gene has CDR1 MNHNS and CDR2 SASEGT. This CDR3 region has 12 residues. This CDR3 reads CASSIFSDTQYF. The DNA for the CDR3 is TGTGCCAGCAGCATCTTCTCAGATACGCAGTATTTT.

This clonotype was recorded at least ten times. This rearrangement joins TRBV12-3 or TRBV12-4 to TRBJ2-2; TRBD2 aligns across 10 bases. The CDR3 extends over 16 amino acids. The V segment lost 6 bases and the J segment 1 base; nucleotides outside the gene matches: 5. CDR3 residues: CASSKIAGGNTGELFF. CDR3 DNA sequence: TGTGCCAGCAGCAAAATAGCGGGAGGGAACACCGGGGAGCTGTTTTTT.

This sequence joins TRBV6-2 or TRBV6-3 and TRBJ2-1; TRBD2 is a possible D gene (5 bases). In germline, CDR1 is MNHEY, CDR2 SVGEGT. The V end lost 4 bases, the J end lost 5 bases, and 15 bases lay between the germline ends. The CDR3 has 15 amino acids. CDR3 DNA sequence: TGTGCCAGCAGTTTCCTTAGGGCGGGCAACAATGAGCAGTTCTTC. Its protein product is CASSFLRAGNNEQFF.

This clonotype was observed at least ten times. The rearrangement joins TRBV3-1 to TRBJ2-1; no definite D call. The CDR3 contains 14 residues. Germline V gene lookup returns CDR1 LGHDT and CDR2 YNNKEL (reference sequence). Trimming shortened V by 4 bases and J by 0 bases, and 7 bases separated the two germline ends. The CDR3 here is CASSRVGSYNEQFF. In DNA form, the CDR3 reads TGTGCCAGCAGCCGCGTTGGCTCCTACAATGAGCAGTTCTTC.

This clonotype was found many times. The chain employs TRBV28 and TRBJ1-1, with TRBD1 matching 9 bases. This CDR3 is built from 14 residues. V lost 10 bases, J lost 3 bases, and 9 bases stayed unmatched. Per germline, CDR1 MDHEN and CDR2 SYDVKM. CDR3 sequence reads: CATNRGRKDTEAFF. The CDR3 DNA follows: TGTGCCACGAACAGGGGGCGGAAGGACACTGAAGCTTTCTTT.

The J gene is TRBJ1-2, the V gene TRBV24-1; D is unclear. V dropped 0 bases and J dropped 7 bases, with 11 bases sitting between them. CDR3 length equals 14 residues. The germline CDR1 and CDR2 sequences are KGHDR and SFDVKD. CDR3: CATSDLHGSLGYTF. The CDR3 DNA is TGTGCCACCAGTGATTTGCATGGGTCTCTTGGCTACACCTTC.

This clonotype was recorded a few times. As DNA, the CDR3 is TGTGCCAGTAGCTCACTACGGGACTCTCTGTTTTTT. It codes for CASSSLRDSLFF. The chain is built from TRBV19 and TRBJ1-4, with D perhaps TRBD1 (5 bases). Germline CDR1 reads LNHDA; CDR2 reads SQIVND (reference sequence). The CDR3 has 12 amino acids. V lost 6 bases to trimming and J lost 14 bases, with 16 bases between them.

The V call is TRBV2, the J call TRBJ2-7; D gene uncertain. Germline CDR1 SNHLY, CDR2 FYNNEI. V was clipped by 4 bases and J by 2 bases, with 6 bases between them. The CDR3 has 12 residues. CDR3 sequence: CASSGGTYEQYF. The CDR3 region has the DNA TGTGCCAGCAGTGGGGGAACCTACGAGCAGTACTTC.

This chain connects TRBV20-1 to TRBJ2-1, with 7 nucleotides matching TRBD2. Per the germline V gene, CDR1 is DFQATT and CDR2 is SNEGSKA (reference sequence). CDR3 length: 19 residues. Germline trimming cut 0 bases from V and 0 bases from J; bases unmatched to any gene: 14. The DNA for the CDR3 is TGCAGTGCTAGAGATGGTACTAACGGGAGGTCTAGCTCCTACAATGAGCAGTTCTTC. Protein: CSARDGTNGRSSSYNEQFF.

The CDR3 DNA sequence: TGTGCCAGCAGCTTCGGGGGAAGGACAGGGGCTGGGGCCAACGTCCTGACTTTC. This gives the protein CASSFGGRTGAGANVLTF. This chain joins TRBV7-9 and TRBJ2-6, with 9 bases that match TRBD1. This CDR3 has 18 amino acids. J lost 2 bases, V lost 3 bases, and 8 bases had no gene match. Germline V lookup: CDR1 SEHNR, CDR2 FQNEAQ (reference sequence).

This chain uses TRBV20-1 with TRBJ2-6; TRBD1 or TRBD2 may be the D gene (6 bases each). Trimming pared 6 bases from V and 5 bases from J, leaving 14 bases between. The CDR3 totals 14 residues. Germline values: CDR1 DFQATT, CDR2 SNEGSKA (reference sequence). DNA of the CDR3: TGCAGTGCCCGGGGGCGCGACCGGGCCAACGTCCTGACTTTC. Translating it yields CSARGRDRANVLTF.

This clonotype was seen repeatedly, ten times or more. The chain couples TRBV6-5 to TRBJ2-5; 8 bases align to TRBD2. The V and J ends lost 2 bases and 2 bases, in that order; junction bases with no gene match: 4. The germline gives CDR1 MNHEY, CDR2 SVGAGI. CDR3 length equals 15 residues. CDR3 protein: CASSYRTGGQETQYF. The CDR3 coding sequence is TGTGCCAGCAGTTACCGTACGGGAGGGCAAGAGACCCAGTACTTC.

The V and J genes are TRBV5-1 and TRBJ1-2; TRBD1 aligns across 8 bases. Per germline, CDR1 SGHRS and CDR2 YFSETQ. J was trimmed by 3 bases and V by 5 bases; bases with no gene match: 6. The CDR3 runs to 14 residues. The CDR3 here is CASRQGQGDYGYTF. The CDR3 DNA reads as TGCGCCAGCAGACAAGGACAGGGTGACTATGGCTACACCTTC.